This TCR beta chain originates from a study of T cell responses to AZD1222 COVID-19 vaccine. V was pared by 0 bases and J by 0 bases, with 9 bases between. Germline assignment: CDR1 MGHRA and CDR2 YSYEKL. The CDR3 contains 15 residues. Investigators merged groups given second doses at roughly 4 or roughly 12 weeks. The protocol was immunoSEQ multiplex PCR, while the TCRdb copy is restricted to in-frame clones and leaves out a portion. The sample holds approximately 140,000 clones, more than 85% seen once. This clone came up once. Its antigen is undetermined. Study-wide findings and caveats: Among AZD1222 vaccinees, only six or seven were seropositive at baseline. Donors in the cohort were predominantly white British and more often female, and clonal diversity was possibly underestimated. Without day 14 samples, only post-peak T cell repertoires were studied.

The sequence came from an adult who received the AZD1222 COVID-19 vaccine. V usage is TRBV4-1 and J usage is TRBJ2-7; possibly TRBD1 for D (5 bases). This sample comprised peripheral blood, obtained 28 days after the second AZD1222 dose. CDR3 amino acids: CASSQETALSYEQYF. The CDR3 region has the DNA TGCGCCAGCAGCCAAGAGACAGCCCTCTCCTACGAGCAGTACTTC.